Listed below are T cell receptor beta chains from one sample, sequenced in a study of CXCR3-negative and CXCR3-positive naive CD8 T cells. From the 5' RACE reads, TCRdb lists one entry per CDR3 protein and no DNA. The listing records more than 45,000 distinct CDR3 sequences. Sequenced: naive CXCR3- CD8+ T cells from blood. These receptors were obtained from a human donor in good health. Some clones in this sample may be carry-over from other donors' samples. CDR3s include the opening cysteine and the closing phenylalanine or tryptophan. Clone size appears in some rows only: once, few, many, or a class for an expanded clone.

>TRBV7-9|NA|TRBJ2-5
CASSDPYRLGPQETQYF
>TRBV4-1|NA|TRBJ1-4
CASSTGPGQNNEKLFF
>TRBV6-6|NA|TRBJ1-2
CASRHQTVGYYGYTF
>TRBV10-3|medium-sized|TRBJ2-2
CAISGEDGELFF
>TRBV29-1|NA|TRBJ1-1
CSAQVRGVFYTEAFF
>TRBV29-1|NA|TRBJ2-7
CSAGTAYEQYF
>TRBV10-3|NA|TRBJ2-5
CAISDLASGEETQYF
>TRBV7-9|NA|TRBJ2-7
CASSPRQAYEQYF
>TRBV2|NA|TRBJ2-2
CASSEVRNTGELFF
>TRBV12-3/TRBV12-4|NA|TRBJ2-1
CASSDFHNEQFF
>TRBV2|NA|TRBJ2-2
CASSEELPRVYGELFF
>TRBV20-1|NA|TRBJ2-7
CSAGHRGRSYEQYF
>TRBV3-1|NA|TRBJ2-7
CASSQGTSGGYSYEQYF
>TRBV12-3/TRBV12-4|NA|TRBJ2-1
CASSTPSGSSYNEQFF
>TRBV6-5|NA|TRBJ2-1
CASSEGYEQFF
>TRBV9|NA|TRBJ2-5
CASSAGGAKETQYF
>TRBV7-7|medium-sized|TRBJ2-7
CASSPGGSYEQYF
>TRBV12-3/TRBV12-4|NA|TRBJ2-1
CASSLGGANEQFF
>TRBV14|NA|TRBJ1-4
CASSQEMGRQLFF
>TRBV10-3|NA|TRBJ2-5
CAISENRDRGQETQYF
>TRBV28|NA|TRBJ1-1
CASRRNTEAFF
>TRBV5-1|NA|TRBJ2-7
CASSEPGQGEGEQYF
>TRBV7-9|NA|TRBJ2-1
CASSFPLAGGRDEQFF
>TRBV2|NA|TRBJ2-1
CASSEPTSGHNEQFF
>TRBV7-9|NA|TRBJ1-4
CASSASDRVYVREKLFF
>TRBV7-9|NA|TRBJ2-7
CASSPRDRNSYEQYF
>TRBV20-1|NA|TRBJ2-7
CSANGPLAGTYEQYF